This paragraph reports one TCR beta chain. Its antigen is undetermined. The sample comes from a study of cytomegalovirus exposure and HLA in healthy donors. General observations from the study: What TCR beta sequences reportedly achieved was accurate prediction of HLA-A and HLA-B alleles in most subjects. Reports indicated that the classifier achieved high specificity and sensitivity in diagnosing cytomegalovirus status. Confirmation was obtained in vitro that a few CMV-associated chains are specific for CMV antigens.

Germline V gives CDR1 SGHRS, CDR2 YFSETQ. This CDR3 comprises 14 residues. Trimming at V came to 4 bases and at J to 2 bases, leaving 2 bases not matched to a gene. The PCR employed 60 Vbeta primers together with 13 Jbeta primers. The repertoire was sequenced with immunoSEQ multiplex PCR; TCRdb's copy has only in-frame clones and lacks some. The table has more than 65,000 clones, 74% seen once. The sample consisted of PBMCs. This receptor was identified in a woman aged 60-75 years in good health and CMV-seropositive. The chain joins TRBV5-1 to TRBJ1-3; the match to TRBD1 covers 8 bases. Here the CDR3 reads CASSPDRAGNTIYF. The CDR3 bases are TGCGCCAGCAGCCCGGACAGGGCTGGAAACACCATATATTTT.